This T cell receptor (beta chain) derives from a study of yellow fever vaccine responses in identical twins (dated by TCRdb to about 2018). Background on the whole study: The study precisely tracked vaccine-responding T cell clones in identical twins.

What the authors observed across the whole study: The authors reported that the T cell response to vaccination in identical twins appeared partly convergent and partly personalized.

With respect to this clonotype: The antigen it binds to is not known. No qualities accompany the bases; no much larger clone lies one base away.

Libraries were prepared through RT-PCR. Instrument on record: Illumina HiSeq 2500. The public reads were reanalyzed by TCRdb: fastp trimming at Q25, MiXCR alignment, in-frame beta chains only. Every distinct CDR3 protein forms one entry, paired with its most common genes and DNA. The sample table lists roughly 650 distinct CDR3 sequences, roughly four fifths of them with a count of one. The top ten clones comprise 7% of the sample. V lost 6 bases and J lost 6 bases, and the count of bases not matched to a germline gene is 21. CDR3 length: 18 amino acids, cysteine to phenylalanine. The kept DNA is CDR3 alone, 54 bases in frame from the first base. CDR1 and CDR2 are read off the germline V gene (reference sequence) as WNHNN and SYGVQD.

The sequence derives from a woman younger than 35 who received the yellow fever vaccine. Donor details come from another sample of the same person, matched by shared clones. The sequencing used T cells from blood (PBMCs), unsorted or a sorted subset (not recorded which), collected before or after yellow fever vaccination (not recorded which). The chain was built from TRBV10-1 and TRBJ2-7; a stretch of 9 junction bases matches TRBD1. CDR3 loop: CASSHTTGGPRSFGEQYF. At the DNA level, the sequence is TGCGCCAGCAGCCACACCACAGGGGGCCCCCGTTCTTTCGGCGAGCAGTACTTC.